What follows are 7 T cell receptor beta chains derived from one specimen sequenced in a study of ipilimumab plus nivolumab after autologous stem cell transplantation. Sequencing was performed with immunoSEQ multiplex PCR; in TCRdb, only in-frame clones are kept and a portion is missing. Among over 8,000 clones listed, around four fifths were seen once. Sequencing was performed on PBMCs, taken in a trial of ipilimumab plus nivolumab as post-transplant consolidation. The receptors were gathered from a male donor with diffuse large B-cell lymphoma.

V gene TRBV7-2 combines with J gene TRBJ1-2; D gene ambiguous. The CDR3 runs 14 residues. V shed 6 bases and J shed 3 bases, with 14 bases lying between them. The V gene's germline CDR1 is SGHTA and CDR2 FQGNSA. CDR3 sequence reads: CASSPSPRDYGYTF. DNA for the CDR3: TGTGCCAGCAGTCCTTCCCCGAGGGACTATGGCTACACCTTC.

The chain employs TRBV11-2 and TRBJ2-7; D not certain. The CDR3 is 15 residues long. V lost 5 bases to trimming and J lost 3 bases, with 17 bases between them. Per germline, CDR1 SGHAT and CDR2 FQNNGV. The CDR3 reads CASSPRPGKSYEQYF. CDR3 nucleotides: TGTGCCAGCAGCCCCCGCCCGGGTAAAAGCTACGAGCAGTACTTC.

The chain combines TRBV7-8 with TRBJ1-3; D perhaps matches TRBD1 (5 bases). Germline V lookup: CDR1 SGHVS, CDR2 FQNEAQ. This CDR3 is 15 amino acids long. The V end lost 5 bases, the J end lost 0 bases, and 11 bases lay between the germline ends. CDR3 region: CASSKDTHSGNTIYF. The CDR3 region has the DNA TGTGCCAGCAGCAAGGACACTCACTCTGGAAACACCATATATTTT.

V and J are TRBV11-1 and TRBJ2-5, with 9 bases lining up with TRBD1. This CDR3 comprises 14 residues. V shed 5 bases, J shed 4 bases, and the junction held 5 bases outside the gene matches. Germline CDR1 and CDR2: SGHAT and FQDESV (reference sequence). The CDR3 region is CASSLTGGVETQYF. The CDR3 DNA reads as TGTGCCAGCAGCCTGACAGGGGGGGTAGAGACCCAGTACTTC.

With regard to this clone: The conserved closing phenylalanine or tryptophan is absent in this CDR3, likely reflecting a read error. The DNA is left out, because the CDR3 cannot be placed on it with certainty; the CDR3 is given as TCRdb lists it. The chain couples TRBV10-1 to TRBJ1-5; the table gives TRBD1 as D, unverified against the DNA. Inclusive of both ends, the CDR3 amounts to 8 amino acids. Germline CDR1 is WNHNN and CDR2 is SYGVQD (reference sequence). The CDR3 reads CASMQGVG.

The CDR3 here is CASSLADVSGYTF. The CDR3 nucleotides read TGTGCCAGCAGCTTAGCCGACGTGAGCGGCTACACCTTC. The chain recombines TRBV7-9 with TRBJ1-2, with D hard to call. The germline V gene has CDR1 SEHNR and CDR2 FQNEAQ (reference sequence). The CDR3 contains 13 residues. V was clipped by 0 bases and J by 8 bases, with 10 bases between them.

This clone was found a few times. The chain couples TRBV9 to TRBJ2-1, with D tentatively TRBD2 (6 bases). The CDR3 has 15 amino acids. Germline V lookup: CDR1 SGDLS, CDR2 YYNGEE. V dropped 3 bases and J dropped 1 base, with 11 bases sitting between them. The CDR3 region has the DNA TGTGCCAGCAGCGGACGGGACTTATCCTACAATGAGCAGTTCTTC. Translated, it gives CASSGRDLSYNEQFF.